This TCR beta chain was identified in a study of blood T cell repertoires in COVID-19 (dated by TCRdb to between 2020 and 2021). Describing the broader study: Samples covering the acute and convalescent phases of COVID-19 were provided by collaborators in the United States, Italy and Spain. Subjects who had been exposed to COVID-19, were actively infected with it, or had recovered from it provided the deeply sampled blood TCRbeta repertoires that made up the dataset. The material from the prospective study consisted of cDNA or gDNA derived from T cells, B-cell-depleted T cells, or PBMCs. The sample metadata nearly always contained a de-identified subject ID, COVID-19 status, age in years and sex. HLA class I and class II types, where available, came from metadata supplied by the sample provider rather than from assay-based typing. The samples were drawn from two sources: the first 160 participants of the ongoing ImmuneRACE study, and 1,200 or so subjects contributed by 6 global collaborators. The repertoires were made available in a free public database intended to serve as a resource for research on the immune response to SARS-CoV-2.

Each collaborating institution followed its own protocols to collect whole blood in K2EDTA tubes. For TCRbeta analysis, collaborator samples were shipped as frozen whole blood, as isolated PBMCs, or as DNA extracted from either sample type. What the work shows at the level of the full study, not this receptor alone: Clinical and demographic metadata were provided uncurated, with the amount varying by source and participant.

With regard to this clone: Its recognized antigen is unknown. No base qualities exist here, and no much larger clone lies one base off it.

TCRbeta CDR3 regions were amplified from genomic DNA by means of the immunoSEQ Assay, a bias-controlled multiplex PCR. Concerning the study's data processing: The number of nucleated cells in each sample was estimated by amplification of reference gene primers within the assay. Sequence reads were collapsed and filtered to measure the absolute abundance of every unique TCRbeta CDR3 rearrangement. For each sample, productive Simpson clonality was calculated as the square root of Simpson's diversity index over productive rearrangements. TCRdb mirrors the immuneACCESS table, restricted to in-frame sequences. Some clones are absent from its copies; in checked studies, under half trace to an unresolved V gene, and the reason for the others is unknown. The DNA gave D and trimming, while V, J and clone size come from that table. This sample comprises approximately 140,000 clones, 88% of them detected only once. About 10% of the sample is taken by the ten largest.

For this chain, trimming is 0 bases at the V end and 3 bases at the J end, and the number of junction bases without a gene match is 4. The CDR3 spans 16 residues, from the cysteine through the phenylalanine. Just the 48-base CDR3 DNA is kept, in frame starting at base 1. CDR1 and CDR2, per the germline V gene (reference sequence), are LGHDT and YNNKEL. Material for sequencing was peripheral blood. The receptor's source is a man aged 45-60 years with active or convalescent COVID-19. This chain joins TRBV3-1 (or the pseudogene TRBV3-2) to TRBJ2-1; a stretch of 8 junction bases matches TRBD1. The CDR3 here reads CASSQDLTGGYNEQFF. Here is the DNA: TGTGCCAGCAGCCAAGATCTTACAGGGGGCTACAATGAGCAGTTCTTC.